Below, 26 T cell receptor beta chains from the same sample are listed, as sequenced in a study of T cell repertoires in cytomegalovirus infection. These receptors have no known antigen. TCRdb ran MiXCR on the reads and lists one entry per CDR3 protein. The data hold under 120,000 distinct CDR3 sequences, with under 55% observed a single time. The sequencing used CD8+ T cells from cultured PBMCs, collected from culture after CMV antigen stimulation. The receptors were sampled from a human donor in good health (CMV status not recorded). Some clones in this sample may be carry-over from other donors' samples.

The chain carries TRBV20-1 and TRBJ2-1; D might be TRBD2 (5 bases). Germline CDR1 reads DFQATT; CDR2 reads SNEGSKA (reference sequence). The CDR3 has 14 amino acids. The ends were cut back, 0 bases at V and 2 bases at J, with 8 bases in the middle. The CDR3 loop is CSARDRGTYNEQFF. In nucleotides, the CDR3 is TGCAGTGCTAGAGACCGGGGAACCTACAATGAGCAGTTCTTC.

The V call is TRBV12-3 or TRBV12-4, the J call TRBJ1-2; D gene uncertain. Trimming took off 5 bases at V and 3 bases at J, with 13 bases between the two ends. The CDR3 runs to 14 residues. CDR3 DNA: TGTGCCAGCAGTGCTAGGGCGCGGGACTATGGCTACACCTTC. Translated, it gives CASSARARDYGYTF.

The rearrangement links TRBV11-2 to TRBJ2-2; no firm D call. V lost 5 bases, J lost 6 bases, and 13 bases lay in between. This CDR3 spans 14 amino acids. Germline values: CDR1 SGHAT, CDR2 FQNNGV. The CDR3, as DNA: TGTGCCAGCAGCCTACCGTTCGCACCCGGGGAGCTGTTTTTT. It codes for CASSLPFAPGELFF.

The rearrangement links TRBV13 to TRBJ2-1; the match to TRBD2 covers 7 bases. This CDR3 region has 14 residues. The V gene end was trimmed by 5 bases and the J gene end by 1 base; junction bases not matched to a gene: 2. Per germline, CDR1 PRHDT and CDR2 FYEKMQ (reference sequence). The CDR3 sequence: CASSRAGSYNEQFF. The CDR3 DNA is TGTGCCAGCAGCCGAGCGGGATCCTACAATGAGCAGTTCTTC.

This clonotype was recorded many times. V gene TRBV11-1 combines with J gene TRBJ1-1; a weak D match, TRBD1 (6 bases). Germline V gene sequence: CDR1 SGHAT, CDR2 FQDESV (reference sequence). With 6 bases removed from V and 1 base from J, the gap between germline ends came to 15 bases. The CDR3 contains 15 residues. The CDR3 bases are TGTGCCAGCAGAGACGCGGGACACGAGAACACTGAAGCTTTCTTT. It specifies CASRDAGHENTEAFF.

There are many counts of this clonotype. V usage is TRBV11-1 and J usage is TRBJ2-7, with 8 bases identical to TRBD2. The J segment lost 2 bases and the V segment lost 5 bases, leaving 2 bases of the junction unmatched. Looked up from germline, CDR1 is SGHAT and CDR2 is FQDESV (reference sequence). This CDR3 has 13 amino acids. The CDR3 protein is CASSPGLAYEQYF. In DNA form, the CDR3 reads TGTGCCAGCAGCCCGGGACTAGCCTACGAGCAGTACTTC.

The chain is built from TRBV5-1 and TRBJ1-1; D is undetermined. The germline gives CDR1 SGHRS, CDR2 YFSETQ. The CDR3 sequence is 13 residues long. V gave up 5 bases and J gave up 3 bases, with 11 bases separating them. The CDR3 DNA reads TGCGCCAGCAGAGTCGCCTCTGACACTGAAGCTTTCTTT. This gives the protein CASRVASDTEAFF.

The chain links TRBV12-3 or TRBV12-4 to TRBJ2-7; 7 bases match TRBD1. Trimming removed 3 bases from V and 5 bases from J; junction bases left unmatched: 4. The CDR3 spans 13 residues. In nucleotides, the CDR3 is TGTGCCAGCAGTTTGGGGACAGCCCACGAGCAGTACTTC. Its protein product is CASSLGTAHEQYF.

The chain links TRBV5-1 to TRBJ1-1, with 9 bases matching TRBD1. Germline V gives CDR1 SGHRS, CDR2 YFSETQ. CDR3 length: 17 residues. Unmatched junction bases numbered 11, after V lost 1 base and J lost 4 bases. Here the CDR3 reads CASSLIMGQGVRTEAFF. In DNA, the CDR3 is TGCGCCAGCAGCTTGATAATGGGACAGGGTGTCCGCACTGAAGCTTTCTTT.

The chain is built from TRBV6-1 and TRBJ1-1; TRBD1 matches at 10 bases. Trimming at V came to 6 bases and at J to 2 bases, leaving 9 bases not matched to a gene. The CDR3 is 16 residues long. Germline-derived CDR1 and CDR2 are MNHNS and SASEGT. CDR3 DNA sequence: TGTGCCAGCAGCATACCCCGGGACAGGGGCAACACTGAAGCTTTCTTT. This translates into CASSIPRDRGNTEAFF.

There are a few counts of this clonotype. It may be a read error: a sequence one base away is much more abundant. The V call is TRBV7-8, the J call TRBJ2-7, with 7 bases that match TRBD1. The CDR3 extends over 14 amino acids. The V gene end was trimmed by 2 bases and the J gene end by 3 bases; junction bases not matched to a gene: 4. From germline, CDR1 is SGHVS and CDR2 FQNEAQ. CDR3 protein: CASSLSGTVYEQYF. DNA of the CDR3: TGTGCCAGCAGCTTATCCGGGACAGTCTACGAGCAGTACTTC.

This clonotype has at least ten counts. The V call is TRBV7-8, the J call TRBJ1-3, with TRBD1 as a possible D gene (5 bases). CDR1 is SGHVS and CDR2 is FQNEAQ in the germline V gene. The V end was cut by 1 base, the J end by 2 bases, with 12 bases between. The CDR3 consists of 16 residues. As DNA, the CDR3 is TGTGCCAGCAGCTTAGGAATAGGGGTAACTGGAAACACCATATATTTT. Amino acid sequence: CASSLGIGVTGNTIYF.

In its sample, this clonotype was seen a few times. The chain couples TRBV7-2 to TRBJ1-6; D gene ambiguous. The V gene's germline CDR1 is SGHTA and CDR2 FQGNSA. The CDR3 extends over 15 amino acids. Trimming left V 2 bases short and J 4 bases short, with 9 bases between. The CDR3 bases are TGTGCCAGCAGCTTAACAGAAGAGTATAATTCACCCCTCCACTTT. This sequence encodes CASSLTEEYNSPLHF.

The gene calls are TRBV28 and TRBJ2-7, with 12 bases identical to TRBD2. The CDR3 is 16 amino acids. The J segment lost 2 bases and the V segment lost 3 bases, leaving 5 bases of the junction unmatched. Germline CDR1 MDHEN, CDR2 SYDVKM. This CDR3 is CASSFYLAGGTYEQYF. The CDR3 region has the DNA TGTGCCAGCAGTTTTTATCTAGCGGGGGGGACCTACGAGCAGTACTTC.

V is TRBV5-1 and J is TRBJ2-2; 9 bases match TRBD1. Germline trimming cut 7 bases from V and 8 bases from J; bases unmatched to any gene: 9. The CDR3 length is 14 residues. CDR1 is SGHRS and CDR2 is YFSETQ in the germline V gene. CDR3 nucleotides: TGCGCCAGCTGCTCGACAGGGGGAAGAGGGGAGCTGTTTTTT. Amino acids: CASCSTGGRGELFF. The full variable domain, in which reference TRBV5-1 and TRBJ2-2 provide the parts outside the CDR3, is KAGVTQTPRYLIKTRGQQVTLSCSPISGHRSVSWYQQTPGQGLQFLFEYFSETQRNKGNFPGRFSGRQFSNSRSEMNVSTLELGDSALYLCASCSTGGRGELFFGEGSRLTVL.

The CDR3 nucleotides read TGTGCCACATCAAGGGCCTCCGGGGACGAGCAGTACTTC. This encodes CATSRASGDEQYF. V gene TRBV10-3 combines with J gene TRBJ2-7; the D gene is possibly TRBD2 (5 bases). Between the trimmed V and J ends, which lost 10 bases and 5 bases, there was a span of 18 bases. The CDR3 runs 13 residues. Germline loops: CDR1 ENHRY, CDR2 SYGVKD.

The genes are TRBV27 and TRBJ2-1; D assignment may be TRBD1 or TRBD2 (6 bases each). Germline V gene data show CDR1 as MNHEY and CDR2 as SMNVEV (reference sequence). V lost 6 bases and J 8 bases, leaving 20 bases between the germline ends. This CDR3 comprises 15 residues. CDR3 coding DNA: TGTGCCAGCAGCCCCCCGGGGGCCCCCCACCATGAGCAGTTCTTC. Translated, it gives CASSPPGAPHHEQFF.

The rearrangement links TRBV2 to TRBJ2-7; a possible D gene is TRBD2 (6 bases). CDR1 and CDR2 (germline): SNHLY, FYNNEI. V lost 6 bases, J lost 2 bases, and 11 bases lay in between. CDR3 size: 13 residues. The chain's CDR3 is CASRVSGTYEQYF. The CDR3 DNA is TGTGCCAGCAGGGTTAGCGGCACCTACGAGCAGTACTTC.

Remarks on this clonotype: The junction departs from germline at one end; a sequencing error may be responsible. CDR3: CASKDSGHHNERFF. DNA for the CDR3: TGTGCCAGCAAGGACTCCGGGCACCACAATGAGCGGTTCTTC. The chain recombines TRBV12-3 or TRBV12-4 with TRBJ2-1, with D perhaps matching TRBD2 (5 bases). The CDR3 consists of 14 residues.

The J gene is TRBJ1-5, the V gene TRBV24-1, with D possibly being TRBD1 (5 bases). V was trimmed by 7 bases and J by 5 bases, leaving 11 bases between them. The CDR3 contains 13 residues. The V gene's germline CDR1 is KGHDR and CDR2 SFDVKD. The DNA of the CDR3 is TGTGCCACCAGCCTGAGGGGAGATCAGCCCCAGCATTTT. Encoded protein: CATSLRGDQPQHF.

The CDR3 region has the DNA TGTGCCAGCAGTTTAGTCCGGGGGCGATCCACTGAAGCTTTCTTT. Its translation is CASSLVRGRSTEAFF. V gene TRBV28 combines with J gene TRBJ1-1, with D perhaps TRBD1 (6 bases). Germline V gene sequence: CDR1 MDHEN, CDR2 SYDVKM. This CDR3 comprises 15 residues. V gave up 2 bases and J gave up 4 bases, with 14 bases separating them. Drawing the rest from reference TRBV28 and TRBJ1-1, the complete variable domain is DVKVTQSSRYLVKRTGEKVFLECVQDMDHENMFWYRQDPGLGLRLIYFSYDVKMKEKGDIPEGYSVSREKKERFSLILESASTNQTSMYLCASSLVRGRSTEAFFGQGTRLTVV.

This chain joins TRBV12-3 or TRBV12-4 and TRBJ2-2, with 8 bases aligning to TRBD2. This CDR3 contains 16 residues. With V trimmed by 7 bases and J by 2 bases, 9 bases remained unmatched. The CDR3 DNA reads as TGTGCCAGCACTTCGTGGCGGGGGGCTAACACCGGGGAGCTGTTTTTT. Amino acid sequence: CASTSWRGANTGELFF.

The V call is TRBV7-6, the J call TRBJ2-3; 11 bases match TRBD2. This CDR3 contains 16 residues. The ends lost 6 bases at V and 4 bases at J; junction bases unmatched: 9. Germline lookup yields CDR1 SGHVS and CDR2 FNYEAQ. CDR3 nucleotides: TGTGCCAGCAGTTCTACTAGCGGGGGAACAGCAGATACGCAGTATTTT. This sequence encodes CASSSTSGGTADTQYF.

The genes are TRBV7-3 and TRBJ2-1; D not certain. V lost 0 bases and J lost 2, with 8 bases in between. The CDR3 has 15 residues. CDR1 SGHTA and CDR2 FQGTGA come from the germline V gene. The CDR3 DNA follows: TGTGCCAGCAGCTTAACTATCCAAACCTACAATGAGCAGTTCTTC. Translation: CASSLTIQTYNEQFF.

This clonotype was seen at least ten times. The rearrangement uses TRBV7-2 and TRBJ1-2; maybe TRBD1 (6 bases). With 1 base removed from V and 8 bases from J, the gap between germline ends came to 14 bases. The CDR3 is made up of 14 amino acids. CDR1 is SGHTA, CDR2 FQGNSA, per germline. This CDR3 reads CASSLDHNRVGYTF. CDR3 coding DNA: TGTGCCAGCAGCTTAGATCATAACAGGGTCGGCTACACCTTC.

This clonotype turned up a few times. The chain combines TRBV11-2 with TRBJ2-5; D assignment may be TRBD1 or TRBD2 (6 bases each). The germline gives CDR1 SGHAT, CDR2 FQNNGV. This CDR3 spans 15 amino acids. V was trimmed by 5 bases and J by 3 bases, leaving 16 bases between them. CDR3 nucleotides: TGTGCCAGCAGCATCATTGGGGGGCTCAAAGAGACCCAGTACTTC. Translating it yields CASSIIGGLKETQYF.